The entry below describes one T cell receptor beta chain. Its binding antigen is unknown. No base qualities exist here, and no much larger clone lies one base off it. To sequence the TCRbeta CDR3 region, genomic DNA was isolated from the sorted cells. TCRbeta CDR3 regions were sequenced using the immunoSEQ Assay. TCRdb carries this immuneACCESS record with in-frame sequences only. Its versions omit some clonotypes, under half of them owing to an unresolved V gene in the studies checked, with the rest unexplained. The sample profile shows 45,000 to 60,000 clones; around nine tenths of them were found once. Roughly 8.1% of the sample rests with the top ten. The germline V gene supplies CDR1 LGHNT and CDR2 FRNRAP. V was cut back by 4 bases and J by 3 bases, leaving a gap of 9 bases between them. The CDR3 measures 13 amino acids from cysteine to phenylalanine. The DNA shown is the 39-base CDR3, in frame from base 1.

The source of the sample is a study of OX40 agonist ivuxolimab in advanced cancers. As for the study more broadly: Ivuxolimab, which targeted the costimulatory receptor OX40 (CD134), was an agonistic, fully human IgG2 monoclonal antibody. Patients were allowed to have had prior anti-PD-1, anti-PD-L1 or anti-CTLA-4 therapy, and around 41% of the dose-escalation patients had previously received checkpoint inhibitors. Three dose-escalation patients achieved partial responses, one with hepatocellular carcinoma and two with cutaneous melanoma. Among the roughly 54 dose-escalation patients, 19 had hepatocellular carcinoma, 15 melanoma, 9 renal cell carcinoma and 9 head and neck cancer. In the dose-escalation cohort, 75% to 85% of patients were male, and the mean age was 60 years with a range of roughly 20 to 79. Intravenous ivuxolimab was administered to patients every 2 weeks at six dose levels: 0.01, 0.1, 0.3, 1.5, 3 and 10 mg/kg. The point of sequencing TCRbeta in the periphery was to test whether ivuxolimab changed TCR sequence diversity and drove clonal T-cell expansion. The monotherapy dose-escalation portion (N ≈ 52 patients) of the phase I ivuxolimab trial is reported in the paper.

Results the study describes overall, beyond this receptor: The antigen specificity of the peripheral T cells that underwent clonal expansion was not determined. After ivuxolimab, more expanded clones were found on average in CD8+ T cells than in CD4+ T cells. Low levels of normalized T-cell clonal expansion were also shown by some nonresponding patients. Clonal expansion of both CD4+ and CD8+ blood T cells was observed from baseline to week 6 at doses 0.1 to 3.0 mg/kg. In the 0.1-3.0 mg/kg groups, partial responders were among the patients with the lowest normalized peripheral clonal expansion, particularly in CD8+ T cells.

Patients with a history of autoimmune disease or receiving systemic immunosuppression were excluded from the trial. Peripheral blood for TCR sequencing was collected from all dose cohorts at baseline, on cycle 4 day 1, and on cycle 7 day 1. The samples were taken from a phase I, first-in-human, multicenter, open-label dose-escalation trial of ivuxolimab. Adults with locally advanced or metastatic head and neck squamous cell, hepatocellular, melanoma or renal cell carcinoma were enrolled in the trial. Before TCR sequencing, CD4+ and CD8+ T cells were separately sorted from peripheral blood. This sequence originates from an adult with an advanced solid tumor such as melanoma, head and neck, liver or kidney cancer. Recombination connected TRBV12-5 to TRBJ1-1; the D gene is perhaps TRBD1, from 6 matching bases. The material sequenced was CD4+ or CD8+ T cells sorted from blood, taken in a trial of the OX40 agonist ivuxolimab. This receptor has the CDR3 CASGSNRDTEAFF. At the DNA level, the sequence is TGTGCTAGTGGTTCTAACAGGGACACTGAAGCTTTCTTT.